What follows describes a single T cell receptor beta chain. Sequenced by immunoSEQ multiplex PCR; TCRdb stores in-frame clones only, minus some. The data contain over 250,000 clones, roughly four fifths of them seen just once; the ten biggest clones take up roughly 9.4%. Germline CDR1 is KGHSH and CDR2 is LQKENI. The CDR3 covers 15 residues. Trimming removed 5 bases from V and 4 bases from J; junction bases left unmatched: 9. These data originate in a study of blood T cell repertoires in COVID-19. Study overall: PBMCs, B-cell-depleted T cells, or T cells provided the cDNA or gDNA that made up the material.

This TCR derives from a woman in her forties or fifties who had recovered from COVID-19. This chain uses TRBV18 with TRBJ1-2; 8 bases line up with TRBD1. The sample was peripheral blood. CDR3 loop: CASSAGTGTAYGYTF. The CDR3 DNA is TGTGCCAGCTCAGCTGGGACAGGTACGGCCTATGGCTACACCTTC. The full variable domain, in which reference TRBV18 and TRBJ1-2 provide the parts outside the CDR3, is NAGVMQNPRHLVRRRGQEARLRCSPMKGHSHVYWYRQLPEEGLKFMVYLQKENIIDESGMPKERFSAEFPKEGPSILRIQQVVRGDSAAYFCASSAGTGTAYGYTFGSGTRLTVV.